This T cell receptor beta chain was found in a study of beta chain features in type 1 diabetes. V was cut by 6 bases and J by 2 bases, with 10 bases left in between. Germline CDR1 and CDR2: SQVTM and ANQGSEA. This CDR3 is built from 12 residues. Study-wide points: In all four CD4+ subsets, TCRB CDR3 length was significantly, moderately reduced in type 1 diabetes. Within the patient group, naive, central memory and Treg TCRB repertoires appeared more similar to each other than within healthy donors.

Of note for this clone: The antigen remains unidentified. The same CDR3 arises from other DNA sequences in this sample as well.

Investigators reverse transcribed all isolated RNA, so they sequenced expressed TCRB transcripts. Assay: immunoSEQ multiplex PCR; the TCRdb copy retains only in-frame clones and omits some. The sample contains about 300,000 clones, roughly 13% of which appear only once. The TCR was taken from a woman aged 18 to 35 with type 1 diabetes. The chain carries TRBV29-1 and TRBJ1-2; tentative D call: TRBD1 (6 bases). The sequenced sample consisted of naive CD4+ T cells from blood. CDR3 region: CSVAQGNYGYTF. Here the CDR3 DNA reads TGCAGCGTCGCACAGGGAAACTATGGCTACACCTTC.